The 29 T cell receptor beta chains listed next were all sequenced from one sample in a study of vaccination effects on CD4 cells after COVID-19. Method: immunoSEQ multiplex PCR; TCRdb's copy keeps in-frame clones and lacks some. The sample records roughly 70,000 clones, 74% being singletons. For these receptors, no antigen is known. Viral peptide pool expansion of antigen-specific CD4+ T cells preceded sequencing in the ViraFEST assay. Culture lasted 10 days before CD4+ T cell isolation. Everyone in the study got two shots of either the BNT162b2 or mRNA-1273 vaccine. The source was CD4+ T cells from PBMCs cultured with HCoV-229E spike peptides, collected after COVID-19 vaccination. Source of these receptors: a human donor who received a COVID-19 vaccine.

This clone appeared once. This sequence joins TRBV11-2 and TRBJ2-3; 7 bases are shared with TRBD2. With V trimmed by 5 bases and J by 1 base, 15 bases remained unmatched. This CDR3 is built from 18 residues. The germline gives CDR1 SGHAT, CDR2 FQNNGV. The CDR3 is CASSPSLGLAVRTDTQYF. Written as DNA, the CDR3 is TGTGCCAGCAGCCCCAGTTTAGGGCTAGCGGTACGCACAGATACGCAGTATTTT.

The V gene is TRBV6-1, the J gene TRBJ2-3, with D tentatively TRBD1 or TRBD2 (5 bases each). Trimming shortened V by 6 bases and J by 0 bases, and 16 bases separated the two germline ends. The germline gives CDR1 MNHNS, CDR2 SASEGT. The CDR3 sequence is 16 residues long. CDR3 amino acids: CASRERDGASTDTQYF. CDR3 DNA sequence: TGTGCCAGCAGGGAAAGGGACGGCGCTAGCACAGATACGCAGTATTTT.

The rearrangement links TRBV6-4 to TRBJ1-1; D call uncertain. CDR1 and CDR2 (germline): MRHNA, SNTAGT. This CDR3 has 13 amino acids. Trimming pared 3 bases from V and 4 bases from J, leaving 9 bases between. The CDR3, as DNA: TGTGCCAGCAGTGAAAAATGGGGCACTGAAGCTTTCTTT. Translating it yields CASSEKWGTEAFF.

The chain uses TRBV28 and TRBJ1-2, with D unclear. The length of the CDR3 is 13 residues. The V end was cut by 6 bases, the J end by 4 bases, with 12 bases between. Germline-derived CDR1 and CDR2 are MDHEN and SYDVKM. Here the CDR3 reads CASRVGIPYGYTF. CDR3 sequence (DNA): TGTGCCAGCAGGGTTGGCATACCCTATGGCTACACCTTC.

The rearrangement joins TRBV5-1 to TRBJ1-4; 9 bases are shared with TRBD1. Germline loops: CDR1 SGHRS, CDR2 YFSETQ. V dropped 6 bases and J dropped 2; count of bases not matched to a gene: 5. The CDR3 contains 15 residues. The CDR3 DNA sequence: TGCGCCAGCACATTCGGGACAGGGACTAATGAAAAACTGTTTTTT. The encoded protein is CASTFGTGTNEKLFF.

This clone has a handful of counts. The chain links TRBV4-3 to TRBJ1-5; D is uncertain. The germline V gene has CDR1 LGHNA and CDR2 YSLEER. The CDR3 spans 16 residues. Trimming shortened V by 0 bases and J by 6 bases, and 15 bases separated the two germline ends. This CDR3 is CASSQDFASRPQPQHF. CDR3 bases: TGCGCCAGCAGCCAAGATTTTGCCTCCAGGCCTCAGCCCCAGCATTTT.

The chain couples TRBV5-8 to TRBJ2-2; TRBD2 matches 7 bases. The V and J ends lost 8 bases and 0 bases, in that order; junction bases with no gene match: 13. Germline V CDR1 and CDR2: SGHTS, YDEGEE. The CDR3 is 17 residues long. CDR3 sequence: CARFSSAGRANTGELFF. The CDR3 nucleotides are TGTGCCAGGTTCAGCTCAGCAGGGAGGGCGAACACCGGGGAGCTGTTTTTT.

This clone was seen more than once but under ten times. This chain links TRBV7-9 with TRBJ2-1, with D possibly TRBD1 on 6 matching bases. V lost 5 bases and J lost 6, with 8 bases in between. Germline lookup yields CDR1 SEHNR and CDR2 FQNEAQ (reference sequence). The CDR3 sequence is 12 residues long. Written as DNA, the CDR3 is TGTGCCAGCAGCGAGACAGGCAATGAGCAGTTCTTC. Protein sequence: CASSETGNEQFF.

This chain uses TRBV4-3 with TRBJ1-2, with 9 bases lining up with TRBD1. Germline-derived CDR1 and CDR2 are LGHNA and YSLEER. The CDR3 has 14 residues. The J segment lost 6 bases and the V segment lost 0 bases, leaving 2 bases of the junction unmatched. As DNA, the CDR3 is TGCGCCAGCAGCCAAGACGGACAGGGGAATGGCTACACCTTC. It translates to CASSQDGQGNGYTF.

The chain combines TRBV6-5 with TRBJ1-1; the D gene is possibly TRBD1 (5 bases). In germline, CDR1 is MNHEY, CDR2 SVGAGI. V dropped 1 base and J dropped 1 base, with 7 bases sitting between them. This CDR3 contains 14 residues. The CDR3 protein is CASSYLGENTEAFF. CDR3 coding DNA: TGTGCCAGCAGTTACTTGGGGGAGAACACTGAAGCTTTCTTT.

The CDR3: CASSLKGASGGVEETQYF. CDR3 bases: TGTGCCAGCAGTTTAAAGGGGGCTAGCGGGGGTGTAGAGGAGACCCAGTACTTC. The genes are TRBV27 and TRBJ2-5, with 10 nucleotides matching TRBD2. The V gene end was trimmed by 2 bases and the J gene end by 5 bases; junction bases not matched to a gene: 14. This CDR3 spans 18 amino acids. CDR1 and CDR2 from the germline V gene are MNHEY and SMNVEV (reference sequence).

The V call is TRBV12-3 or TRBV12-4, the J call TRBJ2-1; unclear D gene. The CDR3 has 13 residues. V was trimmed by 6 bases and J by 4 bases, leaving 10 bases between them. DNA of the CDR3: TGTGCCAGCAGAGAGGACGGATACAATGAGCAGTTCTTC. Amino acids: CASREDGYNEQFF.

This clone was picked up one time. The chain recombines TRBV6-5 with TRBJ1-2; D ambiguous. CDR1 and CDR2 (germline): MNHEY, SVGAGI. The CDR3 is 12 residues long. V gave up 7 bases and J gave up 4 bases, with 10 bases separating them. CDR3 sequence (DNA): TGTGCCAGCAAGGGCGGAATCTATGGCTACACCTTC. This sequence encodes CASKGGIYGYTF.

J is TRBJ2-3 and V is TRBV6-5; the D gene is possibly TRBD1 (6 bases). The CDR3 covers 15 residues. Germline values: CDR1 MNHEY, CDR2 SVGAGI. The ends were cut back, 5 bases at V and 2 bases at J, with 14 bases in the middle. The chain's CDR3 is CASSMTGAPTDTQYF. The CDR3 bases are TGTGCCAGCAGTATGACAGGAGCCCCCACAGATACGCAGTATTTT.

V is TRBV2 and J is TRBJ2-1, with TRBD1 identical over 10 bases. Germline V gene sequence: CDR1 SNHLY, CDR2 FYNNEI. The CDR3 is 14 amino acids. The ends lost 6 bases at V and 4 bases at J; junction bases unmatched: 3. CDR3 in DNA: TGTGCCAGCAGGGGACAGGGGTGGTACAATGAGCAGTTCTTC. Residues: CASRGQGWYNEQFF.

The J gene is TRBJ2-3, the V gene TRBV6-4; TRBD1 is a possible D gene (5 bases). The germline CDR1 and CDR2 sequences are MRHNA and SNTAGT. The CDR3 is 14 amino acids. Between the trimmed V and J ends, which lost 4 bases and 1 base, there was a span of 9 bases. The CDR3 loop reads CASSAQVGTDTQYF. The CDR3, as DNA: TGTGCCAGCAGTGCACAGGTTGGCACAGATACGCAGTATTTT.

The V and J genes are TRBV15 and TRBJ2-5; D remains ambiguous. V was shortened by 0 bases and J by 5 bases, with 10 bases between the two germline ends. This CDR3 spans 14 amino acids. Germline V gives CDR1 LNHNV, CDR2 YYDKDF (reference sequence). The CDR3 nucleotides read TGTGCCACCAGCAGAGACGCGGCTCCTGAGACCCAGTACTTC. This translates into CATSRDAAPETQYF.

The gene calls are TRBV4-1 and TRBJ2-2; D is undetermined. V was shortened by 3 bases and J by 4 bases, with 6 bases between the two germline ends. The germline gives CDR1 MGHRA, CDR2 YSYEKL. This CDR3 comprises 13 residues. CDR3 DNA sequence: TGCGCCAGCAGCCAGCCGGGCACCGGGGAGCTGTTTTTT. It codes for CASSQPGTGELFF.

The genes are TRBV6-1 and TRBJ2-4, with D perhaps TRBD2 (5 bases). The V gene lost 3 bases and the J gene lost 10 bases, with 10 bases spanning the gap. The CDR3 loop spans 12 amino acids. Germline V CDR1 and CDR2: MNHNS, SASEGT. The CDR3 DNA reads TGTGCCAGCAGTGAGGAGGTAACAATTCAGTACTTC. Translation gives CASSEEVTIQYF.

This clone was observed a few times. The chain recombines TRBV11-2 with TRBJ2-7; D unclear. The CDR3 totals 14 residues. Germline CDR1 reads SGHAT; CDR2 reads FQNNGV. Trimming left V 3 bases short and J 4 bases short, with 13 bases between. The CDR3 DNA reads TGTGCCAGCAGCTTTGAACCGGGTTCTTACGAGCAGTACGTC. It codes for CASSFEPGSYEQYV.

The V gene is TRBV19, the J gene TRBJ1-2; no clear D. CDR1 is LNHDA and CDR2 is SQIVND in the germline V gene (reference sequence). V gave up 2 bases and J gave up 0 bases, with 4 bases separating them. This CDR3 contains 13 residues. The CDR3, as DNA: TGTGCCAGTAGTATAAATGCTAACTATGGCTACACCTTC. Protein sequence: CASSINANYGYTF.

CDR3: CASSRDSTYNEQFF. The CDR3 coding sequence is TGCGCCAGCAGCAGGGACAGCACCTACAATGAGCAGTTCTTC. The chain couples TRBV5-1 to TRBJ2-1; 7 nucleotides align to TRBD1. The CDR3 covers 14 residues. Germline V CDR1 and CDR2: SGHRS, YFSETQ. After removal of 4 bases from V and 2 bases from J, the junction contained 3 bases not matched to a gene.

This clone occurred once. The chain uses TRBV6-5 and TRBJ2-7, with D possibly being TRBD1 (5 bases). There are 14 residues in the CDR3. V lost 2 bases and J 3 bases, leaving 11 bases between the germline ends. CDR1 and CDR2 (germline): MNHEY, SVGAGI. In DNA form, the CDR3 reads TGTGCCAGCAGTTACGCACAGGAGAACTACGAGCAGTACGTC. Protein sequence: CASSYAQENYEQYV.

This clone was seen a handful of times. The genes are TRBV30 and TRBJ1-5; no definite D call. Germline CDR1 GTSNPN, CDR2 SVGIG (reference sequence). Trimming left V 4 bases short and J 1 base short, with 11 bases between. The CDR3 contains 14 residues. The CDR3 DNA is TGTGCCTGGACCGGCGGAAGGAGCAATCAGCCCCAGCATTTT. Amino acids: CAWTGGRSNQPQHF. Full variable domain (missing parts from reference TRBV30 and TRBJ1-5): SQTIHQWPATLVQPVGSPLSLECTVEGTSNPNLYWYRQAAGRGLQLLFYSVGIGQISSEVPQNLSASRPQDRQFILSSKKLLLSDSGFYLCAWTGGRSNQPQHFGDGTRLSIL.

This rearrangement joins TRBV30 to TRBJ1-1, with a tentative D call TRBD1 (5 bases). CDR1 is GTSNPN and CDR2 is SVGIG in the germline V gene (reference sequence). Trimming stripped 6 bases from V and 3 bases from J, with 14 bases between. CDR3 length equals 13 residues. This CDR3 is CACRQFRDTEAFF. The DNA of the CDR3 is TGTGCCTGCCGACAGTTCAGGGACACTGAAGCTTTCTTT. Full variable domain (remainder filled in from reference TRBV30 and TRBJ1-1): SQTIHQWPATLVQPVGSPLSLECTVEGTSNPNLYWYRQAAGRGLQLLFYSVGIGQISSEVPQNLSASRPQDRQFILSSKKLLLSDSGFYLCACRQFRDTEAFFGQGTRLTVV.

This clone has just a few counts. The chain carries TRBV5-1 and TRBJ1-2; the match to TRBD1 covers 7 bases. CDR1 is SGHRS, CDR2 YFSETQ, per germline. V gave up 5 bases and J gave up 3 bases; unmatched junction bases: 10. The CDR3 loop spans 15 amino acids. The CDR3, as DNA: TGCGCCAGCAGACGTACAGGGGAGCTCGACTATGGCTACACCTTC. Translated: CASRRTGELDYGYTF.

The V gene is TRBV28, the J gene TRBJ1-6, with TRBD1 as a possible D gene (5 bases). Looked up from germline, CDR1 is MDHEN and CDR2 is SYDVKM. V lost 6 bases and J lost 12, with 18 bases in between. The length of the CDR3 is 14 residues. CDR3 DNA sequence: TGTGCCAGCAGACCGGGACGGGAATTAGAACCCCTCCACTTT. Residues: CASRPGRELEPLHF.

V and J are TRBV6-1 and TRBJ1-1; no reliable D call. V lost 2 bases and J 6 bases, leaving 7 bases between the germline ends. Germline values: CDR1 MNHNS, CDR2 SASEGT. The CDR3 totals 12 residues. CDR3 region: CASSESQSEAFF. DNA of the CDR3: TGTGCCAGCAGTGAATCGCAGTCTGAAGCTTTCTTT.

The chain has TRBV10-2 and TRBJ2-1, with a tentative D call TRBD1 (5 bases). This CDR3 is built from 12 residues. Germline V gives CDR1 WSHSY, CDR2 SAAADI. The germline V and J ends were trimmed by 5 bases and 13 bases, with 15 bases remaining between them. The CDR3 protein is CASSKLSDRQFF. The DNA for the CDR3 is TGCGCCAGCAGTAAATTGAGCGACAGACAGTTCTTC.